These 10 T cell receptor beta chains originate from one sample sequenced in a study of T cell changes during pregnancy in multiple sclerosis. The repertoire was sequenced with immunoSEQ multiplex PCR; TCRdb's copy has only in-frame clones and lacks some. The sample shows 35,000 to 40,000 clones, about 88% of them seen only once. The specimen was CD8+ T cells from peripheral blood mononuclear cells, collected in the third trimester of pregnancy. The receptor source for this set is a female donor with multiple sclerosis, enrolled in a pregnancy study.

The chain has TRBV6-1 and TRBJ1-6; 9 bases map to TRBD1. Germline CDR1 reads MNHNS; CDR2 reads SASEGT. The CDR3 is 17 amino acids. Unmatched junction bases numbered 14, after V lost 1 base and J lost 13 bases. CDR3 protein: CASSEGTGERVGLPLHF. The CDR3 nucleotides read TGTGCCAGCAGTGAAGGGACAGGGGAAAGGGTAGGGCTGCCCCTCCACTTT.

This clone was seen once. The rearrangement links TRBV4-1 to TRBJ2-1; possibly TRBD2 for D (6 bases). This CDR3 spans 13 amino acids. V dropped 2 bases and J dropped 7 bases, with 9 bases sitting between them. Germline V gene data show CDR1 as MGHRA and CDR2 as YSYEKL. CDR3 bases: TGCGCCAGCAGCCAATCGGAGGGGAATGAGCAGTTCTTC. Translating gives CASSQSEGNEQFF.

This clone appeared a single time. This chain connects TRBV15 to TRBJ1-5; 7 nucleotides line up with TRBD1. Germline assignment: CDR1 LNHNV and CDR2 YYDKDF (reference sequence). Unmatched junction bases numbered 13, after V lost 5 bases and J lost 0 bases. The CDR3 totals 18 residues. The CDR3 spells CATSRTRDRVYSNQPQHF. CDR3 bases: TGTGCCACCAGCCGAACGAGGGACAGAGTATATAGCAATCAGCCCCAGCATTTT. The whole variable domain, remainder taken from reference TRBV15 and TRBJ1-5, is DAMVIQNPRYQVTQFGKPVTLSCSQTLNHNVMYWYQQKSSQAPKLLFHYYDKDFNNEADTPDNFQSRRPNTSFCFLDIRSPGLGDTAMYLCATSRTRDRVYSNQPQHFGDGTRLSIL.

The chain joins TRBV6-1 to TRBJ2-2; maybe TRBD1 (5 bases). This CDR3 is 13 amino acids long. The V gene lost 3 bases and the J gene lost 3 bases, with 5 bases spanning the gap. Germline CDR1 reads MNHNS; CDR2 reads SASEGT. The CDR3 coding sequence is TGTGCCAGCAGTGACAGGGACACCGGGGAGCTGTTTTTT. It specifies CASSDRDTGELFF.

V is TRBV6-6 and J is TRBJ2-5; 7 bases are a match to TRBD2. With 2 bases clipped from V and 5 bases from J, the junction kept 8 bases outside the gene matches. The CDR3 loop spans 15 amino acids. Germline CDR1 is MNHNY and CDR2 is SVGAGI (reference sequence). The DNA for the CDR3 is TGTGCCAGCAGTTACGCTAGGACTAGGTTGGAGACCCAGTACTTC. Its translation is CASSYARTRLETQYF.

The chain links TRBV2 to TRBJ2-7; D unresolved. Germline loops: CDR1 SNHLY, CDR2 FYNNEI. The CDR3 contains 11 residues. Deletions cut 8 bases from V and 2 bases from J, with 7 bases between. CDR3: CASSPAYEQYF. CDR3 nucleotides: TGTGCCAGCTCCCCCGCCTACGAGCAGTACTTC.

This clone came up a few times. V and J are TRBV7-9 and TRBJ1-6; the D is unclear. CDR1 is SEHNR and CDR2 is FQNEAQ in the germline V gene (reference sequence). Trimming cost V 8 bases and J 3 bases, with 11 bases left between them. CDR3 length: 14 amino acids. The CDR3 protein is CASRQTIYNSPLHF. The CDR3, as DNA: TGTGCCAGCCGGCAGACTATCTATAATTCACCCCTCCACTTT. Full variable domain (rest looked up from reference TRBV7-9 and TRBJ1-6): DTGVSQNPRHKITKRGQNVTFRCDPISEHNRLYWYRQTLGQGPEFLTYFQNEAQLEKSRLLSDRFSAERPKGSFSTLEIQRTEQGDSAMYLCASRQTIYNSPLHFGNGTRLTVT.

The chain combines TRBV6-5 with TRBJ2-5; tentatively, D is TRBD1 (6 bases). From germline, CDR1 is MNHEY and CDR2 SVGAGI. CDR3 length equals 15 residues. Trimming shortened V by 5 bases and J by 4 bases, and 17 bases separated the two germline ends. CDR3 in amino acids: CASSPLPQGLETQYF. DNA for the CDR3: TGTGCCAGCAGTCCCCTGCCTCAGGGGCTAGAGACCCAGTACTTC.

The gene calls are TRBV18 and TRBJ2-1; 11 nucleotides line up with TRBD2. There are 15 residues in the CDR3. The germline V gene has CDR1 KGHSH and CDR2 LQKENI. J gave up 6 bases and V 5 bases, and 6 bases lay outside the gene matches. CDR3 coding DNA: TGTGCCAGCTCAGATCTAGCGGGGGGCTTCAATGAGCAGTTCTTC. This sequence encodes CASSDLAGGFNEQFF.

The chain links TRBV5-4 to TRBJ2-5; the D is unclear. Deletions cut 0 bases from V and 2 bases from J, with 8 bases between. The CDR3 sequence is 14 residues long. CDR1 and CDR2 from the germline V gene are SGHNT and YYREEE (reference sequence). CDR3 residues: CASSLVQSQETQYF. The CDR3 DNA is TGTGCCAGCAGCTTGGTACAGTCTCAAGAGACCCAGTACTTC.